These T cell receptor beta chains were read from a single sample in a study of cytomegalovirus exposure and HLA in healthy donors. Profiled with immunoSEQ multiplex PCR; TCRdb holds only in-frame clones, not every one. Found here are approximately 70,000 clones, 70% to 80% of them singletons; the top ten hold approximately 5.8%. Sequencing was carried out using PBMCs. The source of these receptors is a man in his forties or fifties in good health and CMV-seronegative. Both conserved end residues are part of each CDR3. D genes are given only for firm matches. Clone sizes are given selectively: once, few, many, or a class where the clone is expanded.

J	V	size	D	DNA	CDR3
TRBJ2-2	TRBV28	few	TRBD2	TGTGCCAGCAGTTTATGGGGACTAGCGGGGGGGCCCGGGGAGCTGTTTTTT	CASSLWGLAGGPGELFF
TRBJ2-1	TRBV19	once	TRBD2	TGTGCCAGTAGTAGGACTAGCGGGAGAAACGAGCAGTTCTTC	CASSRTSGRNEQFF
TRBJ2-7	TRBV28	-	TRBD1	TGTGCCAGCAGTTTTTTCGGGGACAGTTCTTTCTACGAGCAGTACTTC	CASSFFGDSSFYEQYF
TRBJ1-2	TRBV28	once	TRBD1	TGTGCCAGCAGCGTCCCGGGACAGGTTATAAGCTATGGCTACACCTTC	CASSVPGQVISYGYTF
TRBJ2-7	TRBV6-1	-	TRBD2	TGTGCCAGCAGGGGAGGGAGAAGCGGATCCTACGAGCAGTACTTC	CASRGGRSGSYEQYF
TRBJ2-6	TRBV4-2	once	-	TGTGCCAGCAGCCCCACTTCCGGGGCCAACGTCCTGACTTTC	CASSPTSGANVLTF
TRBJ1-1	TRBV9	-	-	TGTGCCAGCAGCGTAGTACCGCGTGGGGGGACTGAAGCTTTCTTT	CASSVVPRGGTEAFF
TRBJ2-1	TRBV5-6	few	TRBD2	TGTGCCAGCAGCTTGGGGTCTCGAGGGACTAGCCGATACAATGAGCAGTTCTTC	CASSLGSRGTSRYNEQFF
TRBJ1-1	TRBV27	-	TRBD1	TGTGCCAGCAGACTAGGACAGGGGGCGCGGGGGACTGAAGCTTTCTTT	CASRLGQGARGTEAFF
TRBJ1-4	TRBV6-5	-	-	TGTGCCAGCAGTTACCACGGGACTAATGAAAAACTGTTTTTT	CASSYHGTNEKLFF